This T cell receptor (beta chain) was sequenced in a study of T cell responses to AZD1222 COVID-19 vaccine (dated by TCRdb to about 2021). At the level of the whole study: AZD1222 recipients with second doses at about 4 weeks or about 12 weeks were pooled, because spike-specific TCR depth and breadth did not differ between schedules. A total of 233 trial participants underwent TCR sequencing, of whom some 210 received two doses of AZD1222 and around 25 received two doses of the MenACWY control vaccine. Trial participants were enrolled by age into subgroups of 18-55, 56-69 and 70-plus years, and around 150, 28 and 57 TCR-sequenced participants, respectively, were included in these subgroups. General conclusions and limits of the study: Because no day 14 peak-response samples were available, repertoires were characterized only after the peak T cell response. Conclusions about previously exposed vaccinees are limited because only five to seven AZD1222 recipients were SARS-CoV-2 seropositive at baseline. Participants were mostly white British and included more females than males, and it was suggested by the authors that clonal diversity may have been underestimated. In the small 56-69-year group, the increase in depth fell short of significance, most likely because of low power. After two AZD1222 doses, both the breadth and the depth of spike-specific TCRs were significantly higher than at day 0 and than in MenACWY recipients. The vaccine-associated CD4 TCRs covered the entire spike protein, and the dominant responses fell in regions 160-218 and 743-854. Epitopes outside the regions mutated in the B.1.351 and B.1.1.7 variants were reportedly recognized by nearly half of the unique spike-specific TCRs.

The CDR3 regions of human TCRbeta chains were analyzed by immunosequencing. On the authors' methods: TCRs in the repertoires were compared against a reference library of SARS-CoV-2-specific TCRs that had been generated with the MIRA antigen-specificity platform. Breadth was defined as the fraction of unique TCRs that were SARS-CoV-2-associated, and depth was defined as the fraction of total T cells that were SARS-CoV-2-associated. Using the MIRA data, every spike-specific TCR was mapped to the spike region that the TCR reacted to and assigned to either a CD4 or a CD8 class. Log10-transformed breadth and depth values were compared by one-way ANOVA with Sidak's multiple comparisons tests. Sourced from immuneACCESS, this table was stored by TCRdb with only in-frame sequences that have V and J called. A share of the clones is absent; for the studies checked, an unresolved V gene accounts for under half, and the remainder has no known explanation. V, J and clone size are those of that table, while D and trimming were read from the DNA. This sample comprises 99,000 or so clones, about 87% of them detected only once. The ten largest clonotypes hold over 7.5% of the sample.

The sample's time point label, in plain terms: baseline before first vaccination. The vaccinee samples were drawn from two UK trials, COV001 and COV002, one of which was a single-blind randomized controlled phase 2/3 trial testing AZD1222 (ChAdOx1 nCoV-19) in healthy adults. For TCRbeta chain sequencing, PBMC samples were collected from trial participants at day 0 and at day 28 after the second dose. Concerning this clone itself: Its recognized antigen is unknown. Base qualities are missing; no much larger clone stands one base away.

The germline V gene (reference sequence) provides CDR1 GTSNPN and CDR2 SVGIG. Relative to germline, V is 2 bases shorter and J is 5 bases shorter, with 20 bases between their ends. The CDR3 goes from the cysteine to the phenylalanine over 16 residues. Of the read, only the CDR3 DNA is kept; its 48 bases are in frame from base 1. Here the chain combines TRBV30 and TRBJ2-3; the D gene could be either TRBD1 or TRBD2, each agreeing at 5 bases. The clonotype comes from an adult in good health. The sample in question was peripheral blood, obtained on day 0 of AZD1222 vaccination. The nucleotide sequence reads TGTGCCTGGAGTACGCCCCTGAGGGGCAAAAGAGATACGCAGTATTTT. The encoded protein is CAWSTPLRGKRDTQYF.